The TCR beta chain described here comes from a study of CD8+CD57+ T cells in acquired aplastic anemia. Whole-study context: An average of roughly 3 ug of DNA was obtained from sorted CD4+ and CD8+ cells.

All patients picked for sequencing had shown, by flow cytometry, an expansion of CD8+CD57+ cells. The cohort consisted entirely of patients having severe acquired aplastic anemia. Untreated patients provided the blood samples, with no therapy given before sampling. CDR3 length: 15 residues. Germline CDR1 is MNHEY and CDR2 is SVGAGI. The V end lost 4 bases, the J end lost 1 base, and 14 bases lay between the germline ends. With regard to this clonotype: The antigen is undetermined. This may be a read error: a much more frequent sequence differs by one nucleotide.

CDR3 and TCR beta VDJ profiling relied on a genomic DNA template. Using its own MiXCR run on the reads, TCRdb lists one record per CDR3 protein. The sample consists of around 180,000 distinct CDR3 sequences, 48% of them appearing once. Whole-study results and caveats: Some 30 was the count of CD8+ CDR3 sequences that patients shared with controls.

This rearrangement joins TRBV6-5 to TRBJ2-7; D gene ambiguous. Sequencing was done on a sample of sorted CD4+, CD8+, or CD8+CD57+ T cells (not recorded which) from PBMCs. The origin of this receptor is a human donor with aplastic anemia. The CDR3 loop is CASSCSTGGSYEQYF. The DNA of the CDR3 is TGTGCCAGCAGTTGCTCGACTGGTGGTTCCTACGAGCAGTACTTC.